This is a list of T cell receptor beta chains from one sample in a study of blood T cell repertoires in COVID-19. TCRdb keeps only in-frame clones here, not all; method: immunoSEQ multiplex PCR. This sample has roughly 180,000 clones, with about 85% found just once. Sequenced sample: peripheral blood. The origin of the receptors is a man aged 55 to 70 who had recovered from COVID-19. CDR3s include the opening cysteine and the closing phenylalanine or tryptophan. D genes are given only for firm matches.

len: 15; v_gene: TRBV6-4; d_gene: NA; j_gene: TRBJ1-1; CDR3aa: CATTGGIRDNTEAFF
len: 16; v_gene: TRBV21-1; d_gene: NA; j_gene: TRBJ2-1; CDR3aa: CASSKVPDGAYNEQFF
len: 13; v_gene: TRBV9; d_gene: NA; j_gene: TRBJ2-7; CDR3aa: CASSATASYEQYF
len: 17; v_gene: TRBV4-1; d_gene: TRBD1; j_gene: TRBJ2-2; CDR3aa: CASSPVTGATNTGELFF
len: 18; v_gene: TRBV7-9; d_gene: TRBD2; j_gene: TRBJ2-2; CDR3aa: CASSLEYLAGAPTGELFF
len: 14; v_gene: TRBV13; d_gene: NA; j_gene: TRBJ2-1; CDR3aa: CASTVGKQGNEQFF
len: 14; v_gene: TRBV11-1; d_gene: NA; j_gene: TRBJ2-5; CDR3aa: CASQRHQYQETQYF
len: 14; v_gene: TRBV6-6; d_gene: TRBD1; j_gene: TRBJ2-2; CDR3aa: CASRVDRDTGELFF
len: 14; v_gene: TRBV19; d_gene: NA; j_gene: TRBJ2-5; CDR3aa: CASSRQTTQETQYF
len: 15; v_gene: TRBV14; d_gene: NA; j_gene: TRBJ2-7; CDR3aa: CASSSNGVFSYEQYF
len: 15; v_gene: TRBV27; d_gene: NA; j_gene: TRBJ1-2; CDR3aa: CASREINSANYGYTF
len: 14; v_gene: TRBV9; d_gene: NA; j_gene: TRBJ1-1; CDR3aa: CASSFQLQDTEAFF
len: 22; v_gene: TRBV9; d_gene: NA; j_gene: TRBJ1-5; CDR3aa: CASSVTRRGTRGGLALNQPQHF
len: 14; v_gene: TRBV18; d_gene: NA; j_gene: TRBJ1-5; CDR3aa: CASSPTAVNQPQHF
len: 13; v_gene: TRBV7-3; d_gene: TRBD1; j_gene: TRBJ1-2; CDR3aa: CASSFRQGTGYTF
len: 12; v_gene: TRBV7-9; d_gene: NA; j_gene: TRBJ1-6; CDR3aa: CASSLVSSPLHF